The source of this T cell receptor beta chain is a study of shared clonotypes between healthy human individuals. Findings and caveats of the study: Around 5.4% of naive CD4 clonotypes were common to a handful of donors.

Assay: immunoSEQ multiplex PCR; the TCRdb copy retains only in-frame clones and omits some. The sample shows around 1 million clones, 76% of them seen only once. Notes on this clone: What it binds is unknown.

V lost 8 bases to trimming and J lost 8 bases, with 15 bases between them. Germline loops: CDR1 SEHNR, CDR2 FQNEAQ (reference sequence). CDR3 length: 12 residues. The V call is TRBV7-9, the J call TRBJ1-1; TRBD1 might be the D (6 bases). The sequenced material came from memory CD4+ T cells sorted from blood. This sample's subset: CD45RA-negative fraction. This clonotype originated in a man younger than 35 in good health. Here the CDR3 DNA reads TGTGCCAGCGGTTATTGGACAGTCGAAGCTTTCTTT. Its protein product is CASGYWTVEAFF.